This TCR beta chain stems from a study of OX40 agonist ivuxolimab in advanced cancers. Study context: Patients got intravenous ivuxolimab at 0.01 to 10 mg/kg every 2 weeks. Dose-escalation subjects each had hepatocellular carcinoma, melanoma, renal cell or head and neck cancer. Overall study findings and caveats: In the 0.1 to 3.0 mg/kg range, CD4+ and CD8+ blood T cells had expanded clonally by week 6.

The CDR3 consists of 16 residues. Trimming cost V 5 bases and J 0 bases, with 17 bases left between them. Germline CDR1 is SGHTA and CDR2 is FQGNSA. The method was immunoSEQ multiplex PCR; TCRdb's version includes in-frame clones alone and lacks a portion of them. The table records approximately 30,000 clones, about four fifths of them present only once. As concerns this clone: Antigen specificity is unknown.

The TCR sequence derives from an adult with an advanced solid tumor such as melanoma, head and neck, liver or kidney cancer. The chain employs TRBV7-2 and TRBJ2-7; D might be TRBD2 (5 bases). This specimen consisted of CD4+ or CD8+ T cells sorted from blood, obtained in a trial of the OX40 agonist ivuxolimab. The CDR3 spells CASSPRMTIYSYEQYF. The CDR3 coding sequence is TGTGCCAGCAGCCCCCGGATGACTATTTACTCCTACGAGCAGTACTTC.